This record looks at one T cell receptor beta chain sequence and its context. These data are taken from a study of chemoradiotherapy in HPV16-positive cancers. V was cut by 1 base and J by 2 bases, with 14 bases left in between. The CDR3 runs 16 residues. The V gene's germline CDR1 is LGHNA and CDR2 YNFKEQ. Repertoires were sampled repeatedly during chemoradiotherapy. TCRdb keeps only in-frame clones here, not all; method: immunoSEQ multiplex PCR. The sample consists of 25,000 to 35,000 clones, 84% of them appearing once. The chain employs TRBV4-2 and TRBJ1-1; D is unclear. The TCR sequence derives from a human donor with HPV-associated anogenital cancer. The specimen was blood, collected from a patient who underwent chemoradiotherapy. The CDR3 protein is CASSQAWPNDNTEAFF. CDR3 bases: TGTGCCAGCAGCCAAGCTTGGCCCAACGATAACACTGAAGCTTTCTTT.